This T cell receptor (beta chain) comes out of a study of human T cells and chemical hapten exposure. In the study overall: Patch tests applied 0.01% DPC to the upper back and were scored after 6 days.

The library tagged individual cDNA molecules with unique molecular identifiers. Using its own MiXCR run on the RACE reads, TCRdb lists one record per CDR3 protein. The sample lists approximately 25,000 distinct CDR3 sequences, approximately 10% occurring once. Described time point: patch test 2, 6 weeks after DPC sensitization. Sample treatment: therapeutic diphenylcyclopropenone sensitization with weekly scalp DPC. The CDR3 loop spans 15 amino acids. Germline CDR1 is MGHRA and CDR2 is YSYEKL. Trimming shortened V by 0 bases and J by 0 bases, and 8 bases separated the two germline ends. This chain connects TRBV4-1 to TRBJ1-2; D uncertain. The receptor was derived from a man aged 30 to 39 with alopecia areata. Some clones in this sample may be carry-over from other donors' samples. The material sequenced was whole blood, taken in connection with sensitization to the hapten diphenylcyclopropenone (DPC). The CDR3 coding sequence is TGCGCCAGCAGCCAAGACGGCAGGACTAACTATGGCTACACCTTC. This codes for CASSQDGRTNYGYTF.